Below, one T cell receptor beta chain is given with its context. The sample originates from a study of blood T cell repertoires in COVID-19. Study in general: Samples representing acute and convalescent COVID-19 were sourced from the United States, Italy and Spain. Sample material is recorded as cDNA or gDNA derived from T cells, B-cell-depleted T cells, or PBMCs.

In the authors' workflow: Nucleated cell counts were estimated from reference gene primer amplification. The table came from immunoSEQ multiplex PCR; TCRdb's copy has only in-frame clones and leaves some out. The DNA gave D and trimming, while V, J and clone size come from that table. This sample has under 200,000 clones; around 77% occur once, and the top ten carry around 2.8%. The CDR3 contains 13 residues. Germline CDR1 reads MNHNS; CDR2 reads SASEGT. Trimming stripped 5 bases from V and 3 bases from J, with 8 bases between. The chain is built from TRBV6-1 and TRBJ1-5; D may be TRBD1 (5 bases). The receptor comes from an older man with acute or convalescent COVID-19. The sequenced sample consisted of peripheral blood. The CDR3 is CASSLTDNQPQHF. DNA for the CDR3: TGTGCCAGCAGTTTGACAGACAATCAGCCCCAGCATTTT.